The source of this T cell receptor beta chain is a study of PD-L1 blockade in urothelial cancer. About the study: Investigators checked blood 3 weeks (second dose) and 6 weeks after treatment start. Blood samples had a median of 141,255 T cells.

The authors spiked synthetic TCR analog templates into each PCR. Sequencing used immunoSEQ multiplex PCR; TCRdb keeps in-frame clones, though not all of them. Found here are 100,000 to 150,000 clones, approximately 85% of them singletons; the top ten hold roughly 2.4%. The CDR3 spans 15 residues. V gave up 4 bases and J gave up 7 bases; unmatched junction bases: 10. Germline V gives CDR1 SGDLS, CDR2 YYNGEE. Time point defined: peripheral blood 6 weeks after treatment start. Each patient's cancer was a locally advanced or metastatic urothelial carcinoma. This clonotype was obtained from a man aged 50 to 60 with urothelial cancer. The source material was PBMCs, sampled around atezolizumab (anti-PD-L1) treatment. V and J are TRBV9 and TRBJ2-2, with 7 positions matching TRBD1. The DNA of the CDR3 is TGTGCCAGCAGCCTTCGGACAGGATCGGACGGGGAGCTGTTTTTT. The encoded protein is CASSLRTGSDGELFF.